A selection of T cell receptor beta chains follows, all from one sample in a study of cytomegalovirus exposure and HLA in healthy donors. Profiling relied on immunoSEQ multiplex PCR, and the TCRdb table lists in-frame clones only, not all of them. The table shows about 140,000 clones, with roughly four fifths occurring only once. Sequencing used PBMCs. The receptors here all came from a middle-aged woman in good health and CMV-seronegative. The CDR3 runs from the conserved cysteine through the conserved F or W. Each record gives: J gene, V gene, clone size, D gene, CDR3 length, CDR3 DNA, CDR3 protein. A D gene is named only where the DNA matches it firmly. Where a row states a size, it is once, few, many or the class of an expanded clone; other rows omit it.

TRBJ1-6	TRBV5-8	-	-	16	TGTGCCAGCAGCTCCGGGCGGGTTTCCTATAATTCACCCCTCCACTTT	CASSSGRVSYNSPLHF
TRBJ2-2	TRBV7-2	-	-	15	TGTGCCAGCAGCTGGAGGCCGGTGTACACCGGGGAGCTGTTTTTT	CASSWRPVYTGELFF
TRBJ2-3	TRBV5-1	-	TRBD1	15	TGCGCCAGCAGCTTGGGACAGGGTGGGACAGATACGCAGTATTTT	CASSLGQGGTDTQYF
TRBJ2-1	TRBV15	-	-	16	TGTGCCACCAGCAGAGATACAGGGTTATATGCGAATGAGCAGTTCTTC	CATSRDTGLYANEQFF
TRBJ2-3	TRBV10-3	once	TRBD1	14	TGTGCCTCTGGCAGGGGGCATGATTCAGATACGCAGTATTTT	CASGRGHDSDTQYF
TRBJ1-2	TRBV7-6	-	TRBD1	15	TGTGCCAGCAGCTTAGGACAGGGGTCTAACTATGGCTACACCTTC	CASSLGQGSNYGYTF
TRBJ1-2	TRBV6-1	-	-	15	TGTGCCAGCAGTGGAGGCCACAGGGCCCTCTATGGCTACACCTTC	CASSGGHRALYGYTF
TRBJ2-3	TRBV4-1	once	TRBD2	16	TGCGCCAGCAGCTCCCGGACTAGCGGGGGCACAGATACGCAGTATTTT	CASSSRTSGGTDTQYF
TRBJ1-4	TRBV29-1	-	-	13	TGCAGCGTTGGGACTGCGAGTAATGAAAAACTGTTTTTT	CSVGTASNEKLFF
TRBJ2-3	TRBV2	-	TRBD2	14	TGTGCCAGCAAACTTAGCGGGGTCACAGATACGCAGTATTTT	CASKLSGVTDTQYF
TRBJ1-1	TRBV4-3	-	TRBD1	14	TGCGCCAGCAGCCAAGAGGCAGGGGGAACTGAAGCTTTCTTT	CASSQEAGGTEAFF
TRBJ2-1	TRBV2	few	TRBD2	15	TGTGCCAGCAGGGCGGTAGCGGGGGCCTACAATGAGCAGTTCTTC	CASRAVAGAYNEQFF
TRBJ2-1	TRBV12-5	-	-	13	TGTGCTAGTGGTCTCGAGGATTTTGGTGAGCAGTTCTTC	CASGLEDFGEQFF
TRBJ2-1	TRBV9	-	-	13	TGTGCCAGCAGCGTATCGGGAGCCAATGAGCAGTTCTTC	CASSVSGANEQFF
TRBJ1-1	TRBV19	-	-	13	TGTGCCAGTAGTAACCCCGGGGTGTCTGTAGCTTTCTTT	CASSNPGVSVAFF
TRBJ1-6	TRBV2	-	TRBD1	15	TGTGCCAGCAGCCGGGACAGCAACTATAATTCACCCCTCCACTTT	CASSRDSNYNSPLHF
TRBJ1-5	TRBV28	-	TRBD1	16	TGTGCCAGCAGTTGGCCACAGGGGGCGGGGGATCAGCCCCAGCATTTT	CASSWPQGAGDQPQHF
TRBJ1-6	TRBV6-1	-	-	18	TGTGCCAGCAGTGAAAAGATGGAGGGTAGGTCCTATAATTCACCCCTCCACTTT	CASSEKMEGRSYNSPLHF
TRBJ2-7	TRBV5-5	-	TRBD2	15	TGTGCCAGCAACCCTTGGGGGGGTGCCTCCTACGAGCAGTACTTC	CASNPWGGASYEQYF
TRBJ1-1	TRBV6-1	few	-	15	TGTGCCAGCAGTGAGTTTGGGGAGTTGAACACTGAAGCTTTCTTT	CASSEFGELNTEAFF
TRBJ2-2	TRBV2	-	TRBD2	16	TGTGCCAGCAGTGTTGTCGGGGGGGTAAACACCGGGGAGCTGTTTTTT	CASSVVGGVNTGELFF
TRBJ2-7	TRBV5-4	few	-	14	TGTGCCAGCAGCTTGGACCAGGGGACCTACGAGCAGTACTTC	CASSLDQGTYEQYF
TRBJ2-3	TRBV7-3	-	TRBD1	20	TGTGCCAGCAGCTTAGATCCCCACCAATACAGGGGGCGCATCACAGATACGCAGTATTTT	CASSLDPHQYRGRITDTQYF
TRBJ2-5	TRBV6-4	-	-	15	TGTGCCAGCAGTGAGATGGGTCTAGTGCGAGAGACCCAGTACTTC	CASSEMGLVRETQYF
TRBJ2-1	TRBV7-3	-	-	12	TGTGCCAGCAGCTTAAATTATGGCGAGCAGTTCTTC	CASSLNYGEQFF
TRBJ2-5	TRBV4-3	-	-	13	TGCGCCAGCAGCCCAGCTGGGGGGGAGACCCAGTACTTC	CASSPAGGETQYF
TRBJ1-1	TRBV5-1	few	-	14	TGCGCCAGCAGCCTTGGGAGCCGGGGCACTGAAGCTTTCTTT	CASSLGSRGTEAFF
TRBJ2-5	TRBV28	-	TRBD1	15	TGTGCCAGCAGTTCGACAGGGGGCGGACAAGAGACCCAGTACTTC	CASSSTGGGQETQYF
TRBJ1-2	TRBV11-2	-	TRBD1	12	TGTGCCAGCAGCTATGACAGGGACGGCTACACCTTC	CASSYDRDGYTF
TRBJ1-1	TRBV4-3	few	TRBD1	16	TGCGCCAGCAGCTCCCGACCCGACAGGGTAAATACTGAAGCTTTCTTT	CASSSRPDRVNTEAFF
TRBJ2-1	TRBV10-3	once	-	15	TGTGCCATCAGTGAGGGCGGGACAGCGAAAAATGAGCAGTTCTTC	CAISEGGTAKNEQFF
TRBJ2-1	TRBV5-1	-	-	15	TGCGCCAGCAGCTATCAGGATCAGGTTGGGAATGAGCAGTTCTTC	CASSYQDQVGNEQFF
TRBJ2-1	TRBV18	-	TRBD2	18	TGTGCCAGCTCAGCCCGGACTAGCGGGGGGAGAGGGGGCAATGAGCAGTTCTTC	CASSARTSGGRGGNEQFF
TRBJ1-1	TRBV15	-	-	14	TGTGCCACCAGCAGAACCGGGTTTTCGGCTGAAGCTTTCTTT	CATSRTGFSAEAFF
TRBJ2-5	TRBV7-8	once	-	16	TGTGCCAGCAGCTTAAGAGACAGGCGAGTTCAAGAGACCCAGTACTTC	CASSLRDRRVQETQYF
TRBJ1-2	TRBV27	-	-	15	TGTGCCAGCAGTTTTTCTCAGGGAATAGGGTATGGCTACACCTTC	CASSFSQGIGYGYTF
TRBJ2-3	TRBV6-1	-	-	12	TGTGCCAGCAGTGTTGGGCCGAATACGCAGTATTTT	CASSVGPNTQYF
TRBJ1-6	TRBV2	-	-	15	TGTGCCAGCAGTCCGATGTGGGGGGGGAATTCACCCCTCCACTTT	CASSPMWGGNSPLHF
TRBJ1-4	TRBV2	-	-	19	TGTGCCAGCAGTGAAGCTCTGGTCCAGGGGAAGATAACTAATGAAAAACTGTTTTTT	CASSEALVQGKITNEKLFF
TRBJ2-5	TRBV7-9	-	TRBD1	14	TGTGCCAGCAGCTCCTGGACAGGGAGGGAGACCCAGTACTTC	CASSSWTGRETQYF